This T cell receptor (beta chain) was captured by sequencing in a study of shared clonotypes between healthy human individuals. General observations from the study: Although depth was large, rarefaction showed that sequencing of the sorted subsets was incomplete.

The input for sorted-subset replicate PCRs was 200 ng DNA, around 27,000 T cell genomes. The data were produced by immunoSEQ multiplex PCR, yet TCRdb's version contains in-frame clones alone and is incomplete. Among about 2 million clones listed, about 95% were seen once. As for this clone: Antigen unknown.

In germline, CDR1 is SGHNT, CDR2 YYREEE (reference sequence). V lost 4 bases and J lost 5; bases outside the gene matches: 6. The CDR3 spans 15 residues. The naive CD8 population came from CD45RO-negative cells selected for CCR7, without terminally differentiated effector memory CD45RA+ cells. This chain connects TRBV5-4 to TRBJ1-6; TRBD1 matches 7 bases. The origin of this receptor is a man aged 18 to 30 in good health. The material sequenced was naive CD8+ T cells sorted from blood. CDR3 in amino acids: CASSVRDSDNSPLHF. CDR3 sequence (DNA): TGTGCCAGCAGCGTCCGGGACAGCGATAATTCACCCCTCCACTTT.